Below, 25 T cell receptor beta chains from the same sample are listed, as sequenced in a study of OX40 agonist ivuxolimab in advanced cancers. Libraries were prepared by immunoSEQ multiplex PCR; TCRdb keeps only in-frame clonotypes and omits some of them. The sample lists fewer than 85,000 clones; 88% were seen once. Sequencing was performed on CD4+ or CD8+ T cells sorted from blood, taken in a trial of the OX40 agonist ivuxolimab. All receptors derive from an adult with an advanced solid tumor such as melanoma, head and neck, liver or kidney cancer.

The chain uses TRBV7-6 and TRBJ1-2, with TRBD1 as a possible D gene (5 bases). CDR1 and CDR2 (germline): SGHVS, FNYEAQ. The length of the CDR3 is 13 residues. The V end was cut by 5 bases, the J end by 7 bases, with 14 bases between. CDR3 in amino acids: CASSPGVVGGYTF. The CDR3 nucleotides are TGTGCCAGCAGCCCGGGGGTGGTAGGTGGCTACACCTTC.

The rearrangement links TRBV18 to TRBJ2-3; no clear D. The V and J ends lost 0 bases and 4 bases respectively, with 5 bases between them. The CDR3 covers 13 residues. Germline values: CDR1 KGHSH, CDR2 LQKENI. CDR3 DNA sequence: TGTGCCAGCTCACCACCCACCTCAGATACGCAGTATTTT. Its translation: CASSPPTSDTQYF.

The chain uses TRBV10-3 and TRBJ1-2, with a tentative D call TRBD1 (5 bases). There are 15 residues in the CDR3. The germline V and J ends were trimmed by 3 bases and 0 bases, with 11 bases remaining between them. From germline, CDR1 is ENHRY and CDR2 SYGVKD. The chain's CDR3 is CAISDPGWANYGYTF. CDR3 DNA sequence: TGTGCCATCAGTGATCCAGGGTGGGCTAACTATGGCTACACCTTC.

The chain uses TRBV7-2 and TRBJ2-1, with TRBD2 identical over 10 bases. V was clipped by 7 bases and J by 8 bases; unmatched bases: 8. The CDR3 is 14 amino acids. Germline V gene data show CDR1 as SGHTA and CDR2 as FQGNSA. The CDR3 here is CASIPGLASHEQFF. The CDR3 bases are TGTGCCAGCATTCCGGGACTAGCGAGCCATGAGCAGTTCTTC.

V usage is TRBV6-5 and J usage is TRBJ2-6, with D maybe TRBD2 (6 bases). Per germline, CDR1 MNHEY and CDR2 SVGAGI. The V end was cut by 6 bases, the J end by 5 bases, with 14 bases between. This CDR3 spans 15 amino acids. In DNA form, the CDR3 reads TGTGCCAGCAGCCCAGGACTACCAAGGGCCAACGTCCTGACTTTC. Residues: CASSPGLPRANVLTF.

V and J are TRBV7-2 and TRBJ2-7; perhaps TRBD2 as D (6 bases). V dropped 2 bases and J dropped 0 bases, with 11 bases sitting between them. The CDR3 spans 15 residues. Germline CDR1 is SGHTA and CDR2 is FQGNSA. CDR3 sequence reads: CASSLTLASSYEQYF. In DNA form, the CDR3 reads TGTGCCAGCAGCTTAACGCTAGCGAGCTCCTACGAGCAGTACTTC.

The chain joins TRBV7-6 to TRBJ1-6; weak D call: TRBD1 (5 bases). The germline CDR1 and CDR2 sequences are SGHVS and FNYEAQ. The CDR3 spans 12 residues. Trimming removed 8 bases at V and 7 bases at J, with 9 bases between. CDR3 region: CASGTRNSPLHF. For the CDR3, the DNA is TGTGCCAGCGGGACCCGAAATTCACCCCTCCACTTT. The whole variable domain, filled in from reference TRBV7-6 and TRBJ1-6, reads GAGVSQSPRYKVTKRGQDVALRCDPISGHVSLYWYRQALGQGPEFLTYFNYEAQQDKSGLPNDRFSAERPEGSISTLTIQRTEQRDSAMYRCASGTRNSPLHFGNGTRLTVT.

This clone was detected only a few times. The CDR3 DNA reads as TGTGCCAGCAGTCAGACAGTTTATAGCAATCAGCCCCAGCATTTT. Translating it yields CASSQTVYSNQPQHF. This rearrangement joins TRBV5-8 to TRBJ1-5, with D possibly TRBD1 on 5 matching bases. V was cut by 5 bases and J by 0 bases, with 12 bases left in between. The CDR3 has 15 residues. Germline values: CDR1 SGHTS, CDR2 YDEGEE.

The chain joins TRBV27 to TRBJ2-3; D remains unclear. The V end lost 5 bases, the J end lost 2 bases, and 11 bases lay between the germline ends. The CDR3 has 14 amino acids. From germline, CDR1 is MNHEY and CDR2 SMNVEV (reference sequence). The CDR3 bases are TGTGCCAGCAGTCCAGAGCCTCCCACAGATACGCAGTATTTT. This sequence encodes CASSPEPPTDTQYF.

This chain connects TRBV5-6 to TRBJ2-5; 7 positions match TRBD2. V shed 4 bases, J shed 4 bases, and the junction held 7 bases outside the gene matches. The CDR3 loop spans 14 amino acids. Germline CDR1 SGHDT, CDR2 YYEEEE. DNA for the CDR3: TGTGCCAGCAGCGCCCGGGGGAGGGGAGAGACCCAGTACTTC. Protein product: CASSARGRGETQYF.

The J gene is TRBJ2-1, the V gene TRBV19, with 7 bases identical to TRBD1. The V gene's germline CDR1 is LNHDA and CDR2 SQIVND (reference sequence). J gave up 4 bases and V 5 bases, and 8 bases lay outside the gene matches. The CDR3 totals 15 residues. The CDR3 bases are TGTGCCAGTAGTCACGGACAGGATCTTTACAATGAGCAGTTCTTC. Encoded protein: CASSHGQDLYNEQFF.

V gene TRBV5-1 combines with J gene TRBJ2-5, with 11 bases matching TRBD1. Germline CDR1 is SGHRS and CDR2 is YFSETQ. The CDR3 totals 14 residues. V was pared by 5 bases and J by 3 bases, with 3 bases of the junction left unmatched. DNA of the CDR3: TGCGCCAGCAGTCGGGACAGGGGGGAAGAGACCCAGTACTTC. Translated, it gives CASSRDRGEETQYF.

This sequence joins TRBV9 and TRBJ1-4; no firm D call. V lost 2 bases and J lost 4, with 15 bases in between. The CDR3 totals 16 residues. Per germline, CDR1 SGDLS and CDR2 YYNGEE. CDR3 protein: CASSVGTGSSNEKLFF. In nucleotides, the CDR3 is TGTGCCAGCAGCGTGGGTACGGGATCCAGTAATGAAAAACTGTTTTTT.

The chain is built from TRBV18 and TRBJ1-5; D possibly corresponds to TRBD1 (5 bases). This CDR3 has 14 residues. V was shortened by 4 bases and J by 4 bases, with 11 bases between the two germline ends. Germline V gives CDR1 KGHSH, CDR2 LQKENI. CDR3 region: CASSQGRDNQPQHF. The CDR3 nucleotides are TGTGCCAGCTCACAGGGACGGGATAATCAGCCCCAGCATTTT. Filled out from reference TRBV18 and TRBJ1-5, the complete variable domain reads NAGVMQNPRHLVRRRGQEARLRCSPMKGHSHVYWYRQLPEEGLKFMVYLQKENIIDESGMPKERFSAEFPKEGPSILRIQQVVRGDSAAYFCASSQGRDNQPQHFGDGTRLSIL.

The rearrangement uses TRBV9 and TRBJ2-5; 13 nucleotides align to TRBD2. This CDR3 has 16 residues. Trimming took 2 bases from V and 1 from J; bases not matched to a gene: 2. Germline values: CDR1 SGDLS, CDR2 YYNGEE. CDR3: CASSVGLAGVQETQYF. The CDR3 DNA reads as TGTGCCAGCAGCGTCGGACTAGCGGGGGTCCAAGAGACCCAGTACTTC.

CDR3 in amino acids: CASSLRDVGYTF. CDR3 bases: TGTGCCAGCAGCCTCAGGGATGTTGGCTACACCTTC. The rearrangement joins TRBV5-4 to TRBJ1-2, with D possibly being TRBD1 (5 bases). The ends were cut back, 4 bases at V and 7 bases at J, with 11 bases in the middle. Germline V gives CDR1 SGHNT, CDR2 YYREEE (reference sequence). The CDR3 is 12 amino acids.

The genes are TRBV4-1 and TRBJ2-5; weak D call: TRBD2 (5 bases). CDR3 length equals 15 residues. V was trimmed by 5 bases and J by 3 bases, leaving 16 bases between them. Germline V CDR1 and CDR2: MGHRA, YSYEKL. This CDR3 is CASSSRSGGEETQYF. In nucleotides, the CDR3 is TGCGCCAGCAGCTCCCGAAGCGGCGGAGAAGAGACCCAGTACTTC.

The rearrangement joins TRBV6-6 to TRBJ1-2, with D unresolved. CDR1 and CDR2 from the germline V gene are MNHNY and SVGAGI (reference sequence). The CDR3 consists of 13 residues. The germline V and J ends were trimmed by 4 bases and 4 bases, with 10 bases remaining between them. The CDR3 DNA follows: TGTGCCAGCAGTTCCAGCGGCTCCTATGGCTACACCTTC. It translates to CASSSSGSYGYTF.

The genes are TRBV27 and TRBJ2-3; TRBD1 is a possible D gene (6 bases). This CDR3 is 18 amino acids long. Germline V gives CDR1 MNHEY, CDR2 SMNVEV (reference sequence). Trimming removed 3 bases at V and 4 bases at J, with 23 bases between. The CDR3 coding sequence is TGTGCCAGCAGTTTCGCCCAGGGGCGTAGGGGTTTTCCAGATACGCAGTATTTT. Encoded protein: CASSFAQGRRGFPDTQYF.

The J gene is TRBJ1-1, the V gene TRBV11-2, with D tentatively TRBD1 (6 bases). The V gene lost 5 bases and the J gene lost 2 bases, with 15 bases spanning the gap. The CDR3 is 15 residues long. Germline assignment: CDR1 SGHAT and CDR2 FQNNGV. The chain's CDR3 is CASSRSDSGNTEAFF. The CDR3 DNA reads TGTGCCAGCAGCCGCTCGGACAGTGGAAACACTGAAGCTTTCTTT.

The chain couples TRBV11-2 to TRBJ2-3; D may be TRBD1 or TRBD2 (5 bases each). V was trimmed by 0 bases and J by 8 bases, leaving 12 bases between them. CDR1 and CDR2 from the germline V gene are SGHAT and FQNNGV. The CDR3 is 14 residues long. The CDR3 loop reads CASSLDRDVATQYF. In DNA form, the CDR3 reads TGTGCCAGCAGCTTAGATCGGGACGTCGCTACGCAGTATTTT.

The genes are TRBV6-1 and TRBJ2-2, with TRBD2 identical over 8 bases. The CDR3 totals 14 residues. J gave up 7 bases and V 7 bases, and 8 bases lay outside the gene matches. CDR1 and CDR2 (germline): MNHNS, SASEGT. The CDR3 nucleotides read TGTGCCAGCATGGGACTAGGGATCCTCGGGGAGCTGTTTTTT. This gives the protein CASMGLGILGELFF.

The chain combines TRBV9 with TRBJ2-1; D not resolved. Trimming removed 3 bases from V and 10 bases from J, with 11 bases in between. The CDR3 is 12 residues long. Germline V gene lookup returns CDR1 SGDLS and CDR2 YYNGEE. The CDR3 region is CASSAQLQEQFF. CDR3 bases: TGTGCCAGCAGCGCCCAGTTGCAAGAGCAGTTCTTC.

The J gene is TRBJ2-3, the V gene TRBV30; 9 positions match TRBD1. Germline trimming cut 0 bases from V and 4 bases from J; bases unmatched to any gene: 11. Germline V gene lookup returns CDR1 GTSNPN and CDR2 SVGIG (reference sequence). The CDR3 spans 17 residues. In DNA, the CDR3 is TGTGCCTGGAGTGTTATGGAGGGACAGGGTCCAGCAGATACGCAGTATTTT. Encoded protein: CAWSVMEGQGPADTQYF.

DNA for the CDR3: TGCGCCAGCAGACTTTTCGCGACAGGGGCTAACTATGGCTACACCTTC. Translating gives CASRLFATGANYGYTF. The chain uses TRBV4-3 and TRBJ1-2; 8 bases fit TRBD1. Trimming took 6 bases from V and 0 from J; bases not matched to a gene: 9. Germline V gene lookup returns CDR1 LGHNA and CDR2 YSLEER. There are 16 residues in the CDR3.